Listed below are T cell receptor beta chains from one sample, sequenced in a study of blood T cell repertoires in COVID-19. TCRdb keeps only in-frame clones here, not all; method: immunoSEQ multiplex PCR. The sample has roughly 100,000 clones, about 90% seen once. The sequenced sample was peripheral blood. These receptor sequences come from a man younger than 35 with COVID-19, enrolled during active disease. Both conserved end residues are trimmed from each CDR3.

V	J	length	CDR3
TRBV6-5	TRBJ2-1	12	ASSYSDRNNEQF
TRBV27	TRBJ2-7	14	ASSLSTGRGTYEQY
TRBV19	TRBJ2-2	12	ASSIAGATGELF
TRBV9	TRBJ2-7	12	ASSAGGYSYEQY
TRBV4-1	TRBJ1-2	13	ASSPGDRAGYGYT
TRBV7-2	TRBJ1-5	13	ASSPSTAANQPQH
TRBV27	TRBJ2-4	12	ASSSGATKNIQY
TRBV14	TRBJ2-7	13	ASSQEPGLSYEQY
TRBV3-1/TRBV3-2	TRBJ2-3	11	ASSQERTDTQY
TRBV18	TRBJ1-2	13	ASSPPGWADYGYT
TRBV24-1	TRBJ2-3	13	ATSDARGMVDTQY
TRBV7-2	TRBJ2-3	16	ASSLWPGLAGETDTQY
TRBV7-2	TRBJ2-1	11	ASSLARGNEQF
TRBV24-1	TRBJ2-1	13	ATSDRTHSYNEQF
TRBV30	TRBJ1-6	15	AWRGETLSSYNSPLH
TRBV25-1	TRBJ2-1	10	ASSETHNEQF
TRBV5-6	TRBJ1-2	11	ASSLEGVYGYT
TRBV27	TRBJ2-7	12	ASSSGTGHYEQY
TRBV29-1	TRBJ2-7	14	SVEVINSGGPYEQY
TRBV11-2	TRBJ2-2	13	ASSLGAGDTGELF
TRBV5-1	TRBJ2-3	14	ASSPFLAGVTDTQY
TRBV4-3	TRBJ2-7	13	ASSQAAGVNYEQY
TRBV6-6	TRBJ1-2	12	ASSYDWGGYGYT
TRBV19	TRBJ1-5	14	ASSISGQGLNQPQH
TRBV30	TRBJ1-2	16	AWSPPFGTGPSNYGYT
TRBV6-5	TRBJ1-1	11	ASRGRENTEAF
TRBV27	TRBJ2-3	12	ASSYRGLADTQY
TRBV29-1	TRBJ2-1	12	SVVPASSYNEQF
TRBV10-2	TRBJ2-1	11	ASGISSYNEQF
TRBV15	TRBJ2-5	12	ATTQTGNIETQY
TRBV6-2/TRBV6-3	TRBJ1-5	11	ASSYDRNQPQH
TRBV7-9	TRBJ2-2	14	ASSPERTVNTGELF
TRBV5-4	TRBJ1-2	14	ASSFSVGRASYGYT
TRBV30	TRBJ1-5	12	AWSRDRDDQPQH
TRBV5-6	TRBJ2-5	16	ASRTGLAGGPTHETQY
TRBV6-4	TRBJ2-7	14	ASSPTGQGEVYEQY
TRBV13	TRBJ2-3	13	ASSLDRENTDTQY
TRBV4-2	TRBJ1-3	17	ASSARDRDLLNSGNTIY
TRBV13	TRBJ2-3	14	ASSLGRGRITDTQY
TRBV28	TRBJ2-7	13	ASSLIYKGFYEQY
TRBV5-4	TRBJ2-3	13	ASSLGSGDTDTQY
TRBV9	TRBJ2-2	14	ASSVVGGNEDGELF